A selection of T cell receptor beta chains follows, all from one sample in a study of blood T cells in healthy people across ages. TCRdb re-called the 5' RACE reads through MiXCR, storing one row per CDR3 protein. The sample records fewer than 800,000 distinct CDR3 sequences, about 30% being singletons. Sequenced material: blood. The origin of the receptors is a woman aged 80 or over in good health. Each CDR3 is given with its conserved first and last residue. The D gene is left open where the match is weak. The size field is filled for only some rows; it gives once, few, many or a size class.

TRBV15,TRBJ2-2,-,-,TGTGCCACCAGCATAGGGACAAAGGGGGTCCCCGGGGAGCTGTTTTTT,CATSIGTKGVPGELFF
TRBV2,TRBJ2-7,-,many,TGTGCCAGCAGTGTATGGCGGGTCTCCTACGAGCAGTACTTC,CASSVWRVSYEQYF
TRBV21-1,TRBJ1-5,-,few,TGTGCCAGCATGACACGCGGGGGCCGGGTTGGCAATCAGCCCCAGCATTTT,CASMTRGGRVGNQPQHF
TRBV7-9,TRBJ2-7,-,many,TGTGCCAGCAGCTTAGATCGGGGGGCACCCTACGAGCAGTACTTC,CASSLDRGAPYEQYF
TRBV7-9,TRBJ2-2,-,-,TGTGCCAGCAGCCAAGTGGGGGAGCTGTTTTTT,CASSQVGELFF
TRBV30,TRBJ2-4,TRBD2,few,TGTGCCTGGAGTGTACGTGGTAGCGGGGGGGCTGGCATTCAGTACTTC,CAWSVRGSGGAGIQYF
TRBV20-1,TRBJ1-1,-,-,TGCAGTGCTGCGGGACATGGGGGTTCGGACACTGAAGCTTTCTTT,CSAAGHGGSDTEAFF
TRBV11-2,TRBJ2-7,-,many,TGTGCCAGCAGCAAAACGGACGGGGCCTACGAGCAGTACTTC,CASSKTDGAYEQYF
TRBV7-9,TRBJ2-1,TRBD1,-,TGTGCCAGCAGCTGGTCTATCGGACAGGGAAACAATGAGCAGTTCTTC,CASSWSIGQGNNEQFF
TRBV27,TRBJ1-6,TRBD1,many,TGTGCCAGCAGTAACCGGGACAGGAATTCACCCCTCCACTTT,CASSNRDRNSPLHF
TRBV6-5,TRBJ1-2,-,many,TGTGCCAGCAGGGGACCGCAGGGAAACTATGGCTACACCTTC,CASRGPQGNYGYTF
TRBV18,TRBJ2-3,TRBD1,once,TGTGCCAGCTCACCGATTGGGACAGGGGGTGTCCAGGCGCAGTATTTT,CASSPIGTGGVQAQYF
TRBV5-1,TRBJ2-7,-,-,TGCGCCAGCAGCTTGGGCCAGGGAAACGCCTACGAGCAGTACTTC,CASSLGQGNAYEQYF
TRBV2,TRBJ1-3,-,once,TGTGCCAGCAGTTCTGCAGGGCGAGGAAACACCATATATTTT,CASSSAGRGNTIYF
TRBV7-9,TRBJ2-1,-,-,TGTGCCAGCAGGACCGGGTTTAAAAACGATGAGCAGTTCTTC,CASRTGFKNDEQFF
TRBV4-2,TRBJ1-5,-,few,TGTGCCAGCAGCCAGTTCCAGGATAGCAATCAGCCCCAGCATTTT,CASSQFQDSNQPQHF
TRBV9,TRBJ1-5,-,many,TGTGCCAGCAGCTCAGGACAGTTCAGGAATCAGCCCCAGCATTTT,CASSSGQFRNQPQHF
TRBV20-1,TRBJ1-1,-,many,TGCAGTGCTATCCCACCTCGCGCCGATGGGAACACTGAAGCTTTCTTT,CSAIPPRADGNTEAFF
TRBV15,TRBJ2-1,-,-,TGTGCCACCAGGGACCCCTCGGGCCTCTACAATGAGCAGTTCTTC,CATRDPSGLYNEQFF
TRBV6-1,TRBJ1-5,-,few,TGTGCCAGCAGTGCCGGGCCGAACCCTCAGCCCCAGCATTTT,CASSAGPNPQPQHF
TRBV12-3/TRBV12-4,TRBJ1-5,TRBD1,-,TGTGCCAGCAGTTTAATTTTGACGGGACAGATCAATCAGCCCCAGCATTTT,CASSLILTGQINQPQHF
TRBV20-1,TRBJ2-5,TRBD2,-,TGCAGTGCTGCACCGGGACTAGCGGGAGTAAGGGAGACCCAGTACTTC,CSAAPGLAGVRETQYF
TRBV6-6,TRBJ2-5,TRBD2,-,TGTGCCAGCAGTCGACTAGCGGGGGACCCCCAAGAGACCCAGTACTTC,CASSRLAGDPQETQYF
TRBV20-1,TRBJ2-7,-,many,TGCAGTGCTAGAGATGCTTATCTATACAGTACCTACGAGCAGTACTTC,CSARDAYLYSTYEQYF
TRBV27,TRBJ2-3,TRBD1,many,TGTGCCACCAGGCGGACAGGGAGGATGGAAGATACGCAGTATTTT,CATRRTGRMEDTQYF
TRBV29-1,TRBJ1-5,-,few,TGCAGCGTTGAACTTCCAGGGTCGCGGGATCAGCCCCAGCATTTT,CSVELPGSRDQPQHF
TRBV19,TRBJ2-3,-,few,TGTGCCAGTAGTGCCGGGATTCCCGATACGCAGTATTTT,CASSAGIPDTQYF
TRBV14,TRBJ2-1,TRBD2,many,TGTGCCAGCAGCCCCACTTTGACTAGCGGGGAGGGGAATGAGCAGTTCTTC,CASSPTLTSGEGNEQFF
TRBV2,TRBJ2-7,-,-,TGTGCCGGCACCTGGGACTTAGGACCATCCTACGAGCAGTACTTC,CAGTWDLGPSYEQYF
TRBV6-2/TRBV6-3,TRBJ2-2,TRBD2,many,TGTGCCAGCAGTTCGCGGGGTAGCGGGGGGCCTGCGAACACCGGGGAGCTGTTTTTT,CASSSRGSGGPANTGELFF
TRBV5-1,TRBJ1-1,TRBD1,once,TGCGCCAACAGCGGGATGACAGGGGGCCTCACTGAAGCTTTCTTT,CANSGMTGGLTEAFF
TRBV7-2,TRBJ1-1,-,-,TGTGCCAGCAGCTTAGTAGGGAGGGAGTTTGGTAACTTT,CASSLVGREFGNF
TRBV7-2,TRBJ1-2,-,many,TGTGCCAGCAGCTTAGCGCACGGAGCTAACTATGGCTACACCTTC,CASSLAHGANYGYTF
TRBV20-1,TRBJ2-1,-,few,TGCAGTGCTAACAGATACAATGAGCAGTTCTTC,CSANRYNEQFF
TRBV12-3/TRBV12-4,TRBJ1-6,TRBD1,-,TGTGCCAGCAGTCCGGACAGGCGGAATTCACCCCTCCACTTT,CASSPDRRNSPLHF
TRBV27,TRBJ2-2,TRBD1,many,TGTGCCAGCAGTTCCTTGACAGGGGGCATCACCGGGGAGCTGTTTTTT,CASSSLTGGITGELFF
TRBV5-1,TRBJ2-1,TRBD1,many,TGCGCCAGCAGCTTCGGGACAGGGTTTACGTATGAGCAGTTCTTC,CASSFGTGFTYEQFF
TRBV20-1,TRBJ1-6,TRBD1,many,TGCAGTGCTTTTAACCAGGGGGCGGTTAATTCACCCCTCCACTTT,CSAFNQGAVNSPLHF
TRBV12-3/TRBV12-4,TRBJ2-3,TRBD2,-,TGTGCCAGCAGTTTAGCCATAGCGGGGTCAGATATGCAGTATTTT,CASSLAIAGSDMQYF
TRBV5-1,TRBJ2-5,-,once,TGCGCCAGCAGCTCGTATACAGGGATCCAAGAGACCCAGTACTTC,CASSSYTGIQETQYF
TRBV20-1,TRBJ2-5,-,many,TGCAGTGCTAGAGATGGAACTAGCAGGGAGACCCAGTACTTC,CSARDGTSRETQYF
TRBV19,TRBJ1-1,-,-,TGTGCCAGTAGTACGACGGACCGATCTAAAGCTTTCTTT,CASSTTDRSKAFF
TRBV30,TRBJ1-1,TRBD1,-,TGTGCCTGGATAGGTAGGACAGGGAACACTGAAGCTTTCTTT,CAWIGRTGNTEAFF
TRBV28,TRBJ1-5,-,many,TGTGCCAGCAGTTCGTTGAAAGGGAGCAATCAGCCCCAGCATTTT,CASSSLKGSNQPQHF
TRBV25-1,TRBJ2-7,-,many,TGTGCCAGCAGTGAACAGGGGCGCATCTCCTACGAGCAGTACTTC,CASSEQGRISYEQYF
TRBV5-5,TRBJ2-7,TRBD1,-,TGTGCCGGCAGCGAGCACCTTGGCAGGGGGCACGAGCAGTACTTC,CAGSEHLGRGHEQYF
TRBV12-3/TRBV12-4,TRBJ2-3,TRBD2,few,TGTGCCAGCAGCCGGAGGGCAACTAGCGGTGGCACAGATACGCAGTATTTT,CASSRRATSGGTDTQYF
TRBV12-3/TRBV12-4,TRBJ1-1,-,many,TGTGCCAGCAGTCTACAGGGTTTCTCCACTGAAGCTTTCTTT,CASSLQGFSTEAFF